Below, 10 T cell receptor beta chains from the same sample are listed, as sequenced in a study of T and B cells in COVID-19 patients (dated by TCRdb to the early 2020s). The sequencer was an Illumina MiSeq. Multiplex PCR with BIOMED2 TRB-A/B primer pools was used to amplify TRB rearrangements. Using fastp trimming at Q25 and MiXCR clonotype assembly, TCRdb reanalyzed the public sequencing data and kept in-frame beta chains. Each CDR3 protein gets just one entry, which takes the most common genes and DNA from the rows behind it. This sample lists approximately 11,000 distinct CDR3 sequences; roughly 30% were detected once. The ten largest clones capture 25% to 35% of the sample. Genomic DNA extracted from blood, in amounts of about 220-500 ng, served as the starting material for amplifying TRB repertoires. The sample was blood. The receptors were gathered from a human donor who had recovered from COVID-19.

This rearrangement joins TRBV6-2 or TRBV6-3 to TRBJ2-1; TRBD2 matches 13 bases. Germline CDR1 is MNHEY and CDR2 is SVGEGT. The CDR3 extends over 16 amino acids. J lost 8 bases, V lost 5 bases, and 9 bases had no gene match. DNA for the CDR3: TGTGCCAGCAGTGAAAGTCAACTAGCGGGAGGGGATGAGCAGTTCTTC. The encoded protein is CASSESQLAGGDEQFF.

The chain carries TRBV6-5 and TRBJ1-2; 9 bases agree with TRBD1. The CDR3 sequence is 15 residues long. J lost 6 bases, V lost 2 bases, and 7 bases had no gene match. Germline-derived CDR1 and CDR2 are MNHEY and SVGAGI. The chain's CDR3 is CASSYADRGGHGYTF. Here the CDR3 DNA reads TGTGCCAGCAGTTACGCGGACAGGGGAGGACATGGCTACACCTTC.

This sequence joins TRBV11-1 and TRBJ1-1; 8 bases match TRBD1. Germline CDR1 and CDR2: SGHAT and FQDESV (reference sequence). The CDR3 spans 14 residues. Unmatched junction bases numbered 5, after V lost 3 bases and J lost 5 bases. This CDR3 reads CASSFSRGPTEAFF. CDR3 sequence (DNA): TGTGCCAGCAGCTTTTCCAGGGGGCCGACTGAAGCTTTCTTT.

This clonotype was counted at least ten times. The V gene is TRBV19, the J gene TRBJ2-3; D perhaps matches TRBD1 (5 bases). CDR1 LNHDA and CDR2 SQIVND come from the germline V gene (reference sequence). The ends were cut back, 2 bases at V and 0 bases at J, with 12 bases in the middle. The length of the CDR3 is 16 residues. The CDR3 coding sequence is TGTGCCAGTAGTATAAGGGGCAGCTCTAGCACAGATACGCAGTATTTT. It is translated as CASSIRGSSSTDTQYF.

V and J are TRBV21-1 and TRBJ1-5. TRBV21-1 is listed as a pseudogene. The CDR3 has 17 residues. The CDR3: CASSPPEWRGLNQPQHF. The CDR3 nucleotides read TGTGCCAGCAGCCCCCCGGAATGGCGAGGATTGAATCAGCCCCAGCATTTT.

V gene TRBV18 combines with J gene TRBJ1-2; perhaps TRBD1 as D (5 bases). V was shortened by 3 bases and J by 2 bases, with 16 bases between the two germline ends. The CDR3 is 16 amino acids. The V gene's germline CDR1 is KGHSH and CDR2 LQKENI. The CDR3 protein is CASSPQGDHLNYGYTF. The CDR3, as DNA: TGTGCCAGCTCACCGCAGGGTGACCATCTGAACTATGGCTACACCTTC.

CDR3 DNA: TGCGCCAGCAGCTCACATGACAGGGGAGTGTTCTTGGGTACGCAGTATTTT. This translates into CASSSHDRGVFLGTQYF. The rearrangement links TRBV5-1 to TRBJ2-3, with 8 bases fitting TRBD1. The CDR3 loop spans 17 amino acids. The V and J ends lost 3 bases and 8 bases, in that order; junction bases with no gene match: 17. From germline, CDR1 is SGHRS and CDR2 YFSETQ.

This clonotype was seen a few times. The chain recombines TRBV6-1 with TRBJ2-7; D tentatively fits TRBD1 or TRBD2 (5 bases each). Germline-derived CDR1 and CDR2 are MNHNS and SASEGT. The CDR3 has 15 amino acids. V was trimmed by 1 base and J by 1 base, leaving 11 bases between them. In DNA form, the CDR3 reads TGTGCCAGCAGTGAAGATGAGGGGATATCCTACGAGCAGTACTTC. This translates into CASSEDEGISYEQYF.

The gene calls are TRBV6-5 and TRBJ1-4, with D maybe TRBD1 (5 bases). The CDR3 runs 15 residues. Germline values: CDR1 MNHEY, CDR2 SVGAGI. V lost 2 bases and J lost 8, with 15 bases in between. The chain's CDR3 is CASSYDSKSWEKLFF. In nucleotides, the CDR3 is TGTGCCAGCAGTTACGACAGCAAATCGTGGGAAAAACTGTTTTTT.

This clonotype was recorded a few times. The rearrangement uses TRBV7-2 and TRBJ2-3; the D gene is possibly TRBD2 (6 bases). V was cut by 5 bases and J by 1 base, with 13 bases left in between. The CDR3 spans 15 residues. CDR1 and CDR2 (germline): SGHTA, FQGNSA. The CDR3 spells CASSPGGTGTDTQYF. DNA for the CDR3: TGTGCCAGCAGCCCCGGGGGAACTGGCACAGATACGCAGTATTTT.